The 6 T cell receptor beta chains below were found in one sample sequenced in a study of cytomegalovirus exposure and HLA in healthy donors. The PCR had 60 Vbeta and 13 Jbeta primers. Produced via immunoSEQ multiplex PCR; TCRdb's table is partial and in-frame only. The sample data list about 200,000 clones. The specimen was PBMCs. These receptors came from a boy between 10 and 17 years old in good health and CMV-seronegative.

The V and J genes are TRBV9 and TRBJ2-3; maybe TRBD1 (6 bases). The CDR3 loop spans 16 amino acids. V lost 0 bases to trimming and J lost 4 bases, with 15 bases between them. Per the germline V gene, CDR1 is SGDLS and CDR2 is YYNGEE. CDR3 region: CASSVETGSVPDTQYF. CDR3 sequence (DNA): TGTGCCAGCAGCGTAGAGACAGGTTCGGTCCCAGATACGCAGTATTTT.

The V and J genes are TRBV5-4 and TRBJ2-3; D call uncertain. CDR3 size: 14 residues. Trimming removed 3 bases at V and 2 bases at J, with 10 bases between. Germline CDR1 is SGHNT and CDR2 is YYREEE (reference sequence). Written as DNA, the CDR3 is TGTGCCAGCAGCTCGCGTACCTCCACAGATACGCAGTATTTT. It is translated as CASSSRTSTDTQYF. Together with reference TRBV5-4 and TRBJ2-3, the CDR3 gives the full variable domain: ETGVTQSPTHLIKTRGQQVTLRCSSQSGHNTVSWYQQALGQGPQFIFQYYREEENGRGNFPPRFSGLQFPNYSSELNVNALELDDSALYLCASSSRTSTDTQYFGPGTRLTVL.

As concerns this clone: The identical CDR3 is also encoded by other nucleotide sequences in the sample. The CDR3 reads CASSQQGIFQYTNYGYTF. In nucleotides, the CDR3 is TGTGCCAGTAGTCAACAGGGAATATTTCAATACACAAACTATGGCTACACCTTC. The chain combines TRBV19 with TRBJ1-2, with TRBD1 as a possible D gene (6 bases). Germline CDR1 is LNHDA and CDR2 is SQIVND (reference sequence). Trimming cost V 5 bases and J 2 bases, with 24 bases left between them. CDR3 size: 18 residues.

The chain's CDR3 is CASSLVAGEQYF. CDR3 in DNA: TGTGCCAGCAGCTTAGTCGCGGGGGAGCAGTACTTC. The V gene is TRBV11-2, the J gene TRBJ2-7, with D possibly matching TRBD2 (6 bases). CDR3 length: 12 residues. Trimming took off 1 base at V and 7 bases at J, with 8 bases between the two ends. Germline loops: CDR1 SGHAT, CDR2 FQNNGV.

The V and J genes are TRBV9 and TRBJ1-1; D perhaps matches TRBD1 (5 bases). Germline values: CDR1 SGDLS, CDR2 YYNGEE. This CDR3 spans 15 amino acids. Trimming stripped 0 bases from V and 5 bases from J, with 14 bases between. CDR3 in amino acids: CASSVENQGWTEAFF. For the CDR3, the DNA is TGTGCCAGCAGCGTAGAAAATCAGGGATGGACTGAAGCTTTCTTT.

The rearrangement links TRBV30 to TRBJ1-6; 7 bases are shared with TRBD1. This CDR3 is built from 17 residues. V dropped 3 bases and J dropped 0; count of bases not matched to a gene: 8. Germline CDR1 and CDR2: GTSNPN and SVGIG (reference sequence). The CDR3 here is CAWRAGTASSYNSPLHF. The CDR3 DNA reads TGTGCCTGGAGGGCCGGGACAGCGAGCTCCTATAATTCACCCCTCCACTTT.